This T cell receptor beta chain emerged from a study of cytomegalovirus exposure and HLA in healthy donors. CDR1 is SEHNR and CDR2 is FQNEAQ in the germline V gene (reference sequence). Trimming took off 5 bases at V and 4 bases at J, with 17 bases between the two ends. The CDR3 covers 15 residues. A multiplex PCR was run with 60 Vbeta primers and 13 Jbeta primers. Libraries were prepared by immunoSEQ multiplex PCR; TCRdb keeps only in-frame clonotypes and omits some of them. The table records around 140,000 clones, approximately 82% of them present only once. Sequenced sample: PBMCs. V and J are TRBV7-9 and TRBJ1-2; D is unclear. The TCR originated in a man between 35 and 55 years old in good health and CMV-seronegative. CDR3 residues: CASSPVGGAVYGYTF. The CDR3 nucleotides read TGTGCCAGCAGCCCGGTCGGTGGAGCGGTCTATGGCTACACCTTC.